This T cell receptor (beta chain) was found in a study of T cells during gluten challenge in celiac disease listed by TCRdb under 2017. Broadly, across the study: For roughly 7 challenge participants who showed a significant rise in HLA-DQ:gluten tetramer-binding T cells, paired single-cell TCR sequencing was carried out. During the challenge, blood was drawn at baseline, day 6 and day 14, while duodenal biopsies were taken at baseline and day 14. On the Illumina MiSeq, single-cell libraries were sequenced as paired-end 250 bp and bulk libraries as paired-end 300 bp. Study-wide findings and limitations: Across several patients, roughly 11-44% of single-cell TCR-alpha/beta clonotypes at the latest time point were also found at baseline, with about 52-55% being obtained from bulk data. The circulating gluten-specific T cells hit their peak on day 6, and the day-6 repertoire seemed to be made up largely of expanded preexisting memory clonotypes. Increased clonal expansion on day 6 was shown by a lower sample-corrected Shannon diversity of circulating gluten-specific T cells.

Regarding this clonotype: A much larger clone lies one base from this, so it may be a read error.

Blood cells were gated as tetramer-binding CD4+ effector-memory gut-homing T cells defined as CD3+, CD45RA-, CD62L- and integrin beta7+, with lineage markers excluded. Patients with treated celiac disease who followed a gluten-free diet went through a 14-day oral dietary gluten challenge so that recall of gluten-specific T cells could be studied. An Aria II cell sorter was used to sort cells as single cells, and also in bulk when tetramer-positive cells were relatively plentiful. Before staining, peripheral blood mononuclear cells were isolated using Ficoll density gradient centrifugation and then cryopreserved. Before tetramer-binding CD4+ T cells were sorted, thawed cells were stained with a pool of PE-conjugated HLA-DQ:gluten tetramers that present immunodominant gluten epitopes. Following HLA-DQ:gluten tetramer staining, tetramer-based enrichment was performed on blood samples. CDR1 and CDR2 are drawn from the germline V gene: SNHLY, FYNNEI. The CDR3 runs 15 amino acids, cysteine and phenylalanine included. Of all the DNA, just the CDR3 is kept, 45 bases in frame from base 1. The germline ends are 17 bases apart after V is trimmed by 7 bases and J by 1 base.

Libraries were made using single-cell sequencing. Sequenced on an Illumina MiSeq. Three nested PCRs with multiplexed primers covering all TRA and TRB V genes were used to amplify paired single-cell TCR-alpha and TCR-beta sequences. Turning to the authors' computational methods: Selected pRESTO steps were used to preprocess the reads, and IMGT/HighV-QUEST was used to assign V, D, J genes and CDR3 junctions. A single cell was kept only if the cell was a valid singleton with no more than three chains, each backed by 100 or more reads. Clonotypes were defined by identical paired TCR-alpha/beta nucleotide sequences, and cross-patient sharing of only about 0.2% indicated negligible cross-contamination. In samples with more than 20 cells, repertoire diversity was estimated using an undersampling-corrected Shannon index. TCRdb passed the public sequencing reads through fastp at Q25 and MiXCR, retaining productive beta sequences. CDR3 protein duplicates are merged, each entry listing the most common genes and DNA. TCRdb's processing, not the authors', yielded these V and J calls. Here the sample has about 250 distinct CDR3 sequences; about two fifths occur a single time. 55% of the sample rests with the top ten.

Sequenced here: gluten-specific CD4+ T cells sorted from blood using tetramers, sampled at baseline or on day 6, 14 or 28 of gluten challenge (not recorded which). This TCR came from a female donor with celiac disease. The chain links TRBV2 with TRBJ2-7, with no confident D gene call. The bases are TGTGCCAGCATGCCCCTCCAGGACGATTCCTACGAGCAGTACTTC. This sequence encodes CASMPLQDDSYEQYF.